The subject of this entry is one T cell receptor (beta chain). The data are from a study of blood T cell repertoires in COVID-19. The CDR3 extends over 14 amino acids. Per germline, CDR1 GTSNPN and CDR2 SVGIG (reference sequence). Trimming took 4 bases from V and 3 from J, leaving 13 bases between them. In the study's own analysis: Estimation of nucleated cell counts relied on the amplification of reference gene primers. TCRdb's copy holds only in-frame clones and misses some; the assay was immunoSEQ multiplex PCR. D and trimming were read from the DNA, whereas the V and J calls and clone size are those reported in that table. The table shows around 130,000 clones, with more than 70% occurring only once.

The sequencing input was peripheral blood. The source of this sequence is a man aged 60-69 years with acute or convalescent COVID-19. V and J are TRBV30 and TRBJ1-5; D gene ambiguous. The CDR3 DNA sequence: TGTGCCTGGACCTCGGCAGGCATCAATCAGCCCCAGCATTTT. As protein: CAWTSAGINQPQHF.